These T cell receptor beta chains were read from a single sample in a study of graft-versus-host responses after intestinal transplantation. Sequencing was performed with immunoSEQ multiplex PCR; in TCRdb, only in-frame clones are kept and a portion is missing. The sample has 14,000 or so clones, 25% to 40% seen once. Sequenced here: alloreactive CD4+ T cells from a mixed lymphocyte reaction culture, sampled before intestinal transplant. These receptors were obtained from a human patient who received an intestinal transplant. CDR3s include the opening cysteine and the closing phenylalanine or tryptophan. The order of the fields is J gene, V gene, clone size, D gene, CDR3 protein, CDR3 DNA. The D gene is left open where the match is weak. Size is omitted from some rows. Given values are once, few, many or a class for expanded clones.

TRBJ2-3	TRBV7-7	few	.	CASSRYQDGDTQYF	TGTGCCAGCAGCCGGTACCAGGATGGGGATACGCAGTATTTT
TRBJ2-5	TRBV5-1	once	.	CASSLERLQETQYF	TGCGCCAGCAGCTTGGAACGGCTACAAGAGACCCAGTACTTC
TRBJ2-1	TRBV5-4	medium-sized	TRBD2	CASSLVTSGPQIRPYNEQFF	TGTGCCAGCAGCTTGGTTACTAGCGGGCCTCAAATCCGCCCCTACAATGAGCAGTTCTTC
TRBJ2-3	TRBV5-1	once	TRBD2	CASSLALAGGSTDTQYF	TGCGCCAGCAGCTTGGCTCTAGCGGGAGGGAGCACAGATACGCAGTATTTT
TRBJ1-6	TRBV27	.	.	CASSLDWGGGSPLHF	TGTGCCAGCAGTTTAGATTGGGGGGGAGGATCACCCCTCCACTTT
TRBJ1-1	TRBV15	.	.	CATSRLLNTEAFF	TGTGCCACCAGCAGACTACTGAACACTGAAGCTTTCTTT
TRBJ2-7	TRBV5-1	medium-sized	.	CASSRDNGAYEQYF	TGCGCCAGCAGCCGGGACAACGGGGCTTACGAGCAGTACTTC
TRBJ2-3	TRBV2	.	TRBD2	CASRGRSGTSGLRYTQYF	TGTGCCAGCAGGGGGCGATCCGGGACTAGCGGACTCCGATATACGCAGTATTTT
TRBJ2-7	TRBV4-1	.	TRBD2	CASSQGTSAARWTYEQYF	TGCGCCAGCAGCCAAGGGACTAGCGCTGCCCGTTGGACCTACGAGCAGTACTTC
TRBJ2-7	TRBV12-2	.	.	CASRLPRDTSYEQYF	TGTGCAAGTCGCCTCCCCAGGGACACCAGCTACGAGCAGTACTTC
TRBJ1-1	TRBV2	few	.	CASSWLPNTEAFF	TGTGCCAGCTCTTGGCTACCGAACACTGAAGCTTTCTTT
TRBJ2-3	TRBV12-2	few	.	CASRAGGKGVGLGQYF	TGTGCAAGTCGCGCCGGGGGCAAGGGTGTCGGATTGGGGCAGTATTTT
TRBJ1-1	TRBV12-5	.	TRBD1	CASGSLTGGTEAFF	TGTGCTAGTGGCTCACTGACAGGGGGAACTGAAGCTTTCTTT
TRBJ2-7	TRBV6-1	.	.	CASSEASWGGPYEQYF	TGTGCCAGCAGTGAAGCGTCGTGGGGGGGGCCCTACGAGCAGTACTTC
TRBJ2-7	TRBV6-1	.	.	CASSVSYEQYF	TGTGCCAGCAGTGTCTCCTACGAGCAGTACTTC
TRBJ1-5	TRBV5-4	few	TRBD1	CASSLGGQGVSQPQHF	TGTGCCAGCAGCTTGGGAGGACAGGGGGTGAGTCAGCCCCAGCATTTT
TRBJ2-7	TRBV5-1	medium-sized	TRBD2	CASSLATGTSGSDEQYF	TGCGCCAGCAGCTTGGCCACAGGGACTAGCGGGAGCGACGAGCAGTACTTC
TRBJ2-7	TRBV6-1	few	.	CASGRLGVYEQYF	TGTGCCAGCGGTAGACTAGGAGTCTACGAGCAGTACTTC
TRBJ2-7	TRBV27	.	.	CASSAPPGYEQYF	TGTGCCAGCAGTGCCCCCCCGGGCTACGAGCAGTACTTC
TRBJ2-2	TRBV13	few	.	CASSLKPNTGELFF	TGTGCCAGCAGCTTAAAACCGAACACCGGGGAGCTGTTTTTT
TRBJ1-5	TRBV19	medium-sized	.	CASSSMDYSNQPQHF	TGTGCCAGTAGTAGCATGGACTATAGCAATCAGCCCCAGCATTTT
TRBJ2-5	TRBV5-1	few	.	CASREGGETQYF	TGCGCCAGCCGGGAAGGGGGGGAGACCCAGTACTTC
TRBJ2-3	TRBV10-1	.	TRBD1	CARDRGPCTDTQYF	TGCGCCAGAGACAGGGGGCCTTGCACAGATACGCAGTATTTT
TRBJ2-2	TRBV5-1	.	.	CASSSSPPNTGELFF	TGCGCCAGCAGCTCCAGCCCACCGAACACCGGGGAGCTGTTTTTT
TRBJ2-7	TRBV7-2	.	.	CASSTMLGDEQYF	TGTGCCAGCAGCACCATGCTAGGGGACGAGCAGTACTTC
TRBJ2-6	TRBV10-2	.	.	CAAGRGQVSGANVLTF	TGCGCCGCCGGGCGGGGACAAGTCTCTGGGGCCAACGTCCTGACTTTC
TRBJ1-5	TRBV6-5	.	TRBD1	CASRPEGQSNQPQHF	TGTGCCAGCAGGCCTGAGGGACAGTCAAATCAGCCCCAGCATTTT
TRBJ1-1	TRBV7-3	few	.	CASSLDRVRNTEAFF	TGTGCCAGCAGCTTAGATAGGGTTCGGAACACTGAAGCTTTCTTT
TRBJ1-2	TRBV11-2	few	.	CASSPRRRPKGYTF	TGTGCCAGCAGCCCGAGGCGGAGGCCGAAGGGCTACACCTTC
TRBJ2-1	TRBV5-4	.	.	CASSLWGAHEQFF	TGTGCCAGCAGCTTATGGGGGGCCCATGAGCAGTTCTTC
TRBJ1-6	TRBV9	.	.	CASSPQRGVQNSPLHF	TGTGCCAGCAGCCCACAGAGGGGCGTCCAGAATTCACCCCTCCACTTT
TRBJ2-7	TRBV5-1	.	.	CASSLTEYYEQYF	TGCGCCAGCAGCTTGACAGAATATTACGAGCAGTACTTC
TRBJ1-5	TRBV18	.	.	CASSRINGDQPQHF	TGTGCCAGCTCACGGATTAACGGGGATCAGCCCCAGCATTTT
TRBJ2-1	TRBV21-1	.	.	CASRATMLHHSDNEQFF	TGTGCCAGCAGGGCAACAATGCTACACCATTCCGACAATGAGCAGTTCTTC
TRBJ1-1	TRBV7-2	.	.	CASSFRTVIVTEAFF	TGTGCCAGCAGCTTCAGGACAGTTATCGTCACTGAAGCTTTCTTT
TRBJ2-1	TRBV9	.	TRBD2	CASSGKAGVTYNEQFF	TGTGCCAGCAGCGGAAAAGCGGGAGTAACCTACAATGAGCAGTTCTTC
TRBJ2-3	TRBV7-6	few	TRBD2	CASSLTAGGGSSTDTQYF	TGTGCCAGCAGTCTTACAGCGGGAGGGGGATCTAGCACAGATACGCAGTATTTT
TRBJ2-7	TRBV5-1	few	TRBD1	CASSLARGTGRYEQYF	TGCGCCAGCAGCTTGGCTCGGGGGACAGGTCGGTACGAGCAGTACTTC
TRBJ1-5	TRBV6-5	.	.	CAIGSNQPQHF	TGTGCCATCGGAAGCAATCAGCCCCAGCATTTT
TRBJ2-1	TRBV7-2	few	.	CASSLGKGGYNEQFF	TGTGCCAGCAGCTTAGGCAAAGGGGGGTACAATGAGCAGTTCTTC
TRBJ1-2	TRBV19	.	.	CASTRWGGRGSDGYTF	TGTGCCAGTACCAGATGGGGGGGTCGGGGTTCTGACGGCTACACCTTC
TRBJ1-1	TRBV13	few	TRBD1	CASSIRDSKRDRAFF	TGTGCCAGCAGCATACGGGACAGTAAAAGGGACCGAGCTTTCTTT
TRBJ1-2	TRBV6-5	few	.	CASSEQNNYGYTF	TGTGCCAGCAGTGAGCAGAATAACTATGGCTACACCTTC
TRBJ2-7	TRBV6-5	few	TRBD1	CASSYATGDSYEQYF	TGTGCCAGCAGTTACGCAACAGGGGACTCCTACGAGCAGTACTTC
TRBJ2-7	TRBV5-4	.	TRBD2	CASSPWRGRAYEQYF	TGTGCCAGCAGCCCCTGGAGAGGGAGGGCCTACGAGCAGTACTTC
TRBJ1-2	TRBV5-1	.	TRBD1	CASSPGQGNGYTF	TGCGCCAGCAGCCCCGGACAGGGCAATGGCTACACCTTC
TRBJ1-2	TRBV6-5	few	.	CASRREQVGHYGYTF	TGTGCCAGCAGGAGGGAGCAGGTTGGCCACTATGGCTACACCTTC
TRBJ2-6	TRBV19	.	TRBD2	CASSILAGGPARANVLTF	TGTGCCAGTAGTATTCTAGCGGGAGGGCCAGCCCGGGCCAACGTCCTGACTTTC
TRBJ1-2	TRBV5-4	few	.	CASSGRGDYGYTF	TGTGCCAGCAGCGGGAGGGGAGACTATGGCTACACCTTC